This T cell receptor beta chain was observed in a study of spatial heterogeneity in lung cancer. The germline gives CDR1 SGHTA, CDR2 FQGNSA. The trim removed 2 bases at V and 4 bases at J, leaving 4 bases unmatched. This CDR3 region has 15 residues. MiXCR was run by TCRdb on the 5' RACE reads, yielding one entry per CDR3 protein. The sample has tens of thousands of distinct CDR3 sequences, less than 15% seen once. Specified time point: sample taken at primary tumor resection. Sequencing covered unsorted whole RNA taken from tumor, nontumor lung or frozen PBMC. A total of roughly 72 untreated early-stage non-small cell lung cancer patients served as donors.

The rearrangement links TRBV7-2 to TRBJ2-2; 7 bases match TRBD2. The receptor was derived from a male donor with early-stage non-small cell lung cancer. Sequences were derived from PBMCs, sampled at surgery. CDR3 sequence (DNA): TGTGCCAGCAGCTTAATCCTAGCGGCCACCGGGGAGCTGTTTTTT. Protein sequence: CASSLILAATGELFF.